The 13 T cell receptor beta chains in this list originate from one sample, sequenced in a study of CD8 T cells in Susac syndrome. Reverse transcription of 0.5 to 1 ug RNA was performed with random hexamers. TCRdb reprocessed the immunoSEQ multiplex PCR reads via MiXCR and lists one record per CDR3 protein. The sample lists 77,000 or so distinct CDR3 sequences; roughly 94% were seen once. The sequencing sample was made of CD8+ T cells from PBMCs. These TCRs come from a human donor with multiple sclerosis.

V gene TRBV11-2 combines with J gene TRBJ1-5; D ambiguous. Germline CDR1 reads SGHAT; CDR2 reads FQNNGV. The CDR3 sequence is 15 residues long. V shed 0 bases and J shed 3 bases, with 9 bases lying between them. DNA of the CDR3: TGTGCCAGCAGCTTAGATTTTGGGATCAATCAGCCCCAGCATTTT. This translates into CASSLDFGINQPQHF.

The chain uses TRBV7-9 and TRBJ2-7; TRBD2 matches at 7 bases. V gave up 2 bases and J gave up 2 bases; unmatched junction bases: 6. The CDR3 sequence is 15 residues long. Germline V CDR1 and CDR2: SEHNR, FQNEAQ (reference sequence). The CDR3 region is CASSLILAEAYEQYF. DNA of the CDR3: TGTGCCAGCAGCTTAATTCTAGCGGAAGCCTACGAGCAGTACTTC.

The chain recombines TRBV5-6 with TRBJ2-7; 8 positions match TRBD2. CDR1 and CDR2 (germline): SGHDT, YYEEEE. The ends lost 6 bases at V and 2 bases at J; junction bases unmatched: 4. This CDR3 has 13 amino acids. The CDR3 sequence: CASNLREAYEQYF. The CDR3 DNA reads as TGTGCCAGCAATCTGCGGGAGGCCTACGAGCAGTACTTC. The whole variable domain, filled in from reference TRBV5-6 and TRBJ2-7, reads DAGVTQSPTHLIKTRGQQVTLRCSPKSGHDTVSWYQQALGQGPQFIFQYYEEEERQRGNFPDRFSGHQFPNYSSELNVNALLLGDSALYLCASNLREAYEQYFGPGTRLTVT.

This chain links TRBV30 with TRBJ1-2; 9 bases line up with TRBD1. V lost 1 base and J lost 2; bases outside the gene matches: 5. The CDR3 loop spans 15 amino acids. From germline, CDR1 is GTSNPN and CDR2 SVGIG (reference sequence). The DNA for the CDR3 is TGTGCCTGGAGTGGGAGGGACAGGGTAAACTATGGCTACACCTTC. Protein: CAWSGRDRVNYGYTF. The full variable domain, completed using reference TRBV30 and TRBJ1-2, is SQTIHQWPATLVQPVGSPLSLECTVEGTSNPNLYWYRQAAGRGLQLLFYSVGIGQISSEVPQNLSASRPQDRQFILSSKKLLLSDSGFYLCAWSGRDRVNYGYTFGSGTRLTVV.

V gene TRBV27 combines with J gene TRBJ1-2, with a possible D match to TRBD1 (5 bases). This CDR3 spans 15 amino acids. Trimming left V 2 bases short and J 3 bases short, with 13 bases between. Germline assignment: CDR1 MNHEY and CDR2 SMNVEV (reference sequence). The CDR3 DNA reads TGTGCCAGCAGTTTAATGAGGGGAAAGGACTATGGCTACACCTTC. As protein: CASSLMRGKDYGYTF.

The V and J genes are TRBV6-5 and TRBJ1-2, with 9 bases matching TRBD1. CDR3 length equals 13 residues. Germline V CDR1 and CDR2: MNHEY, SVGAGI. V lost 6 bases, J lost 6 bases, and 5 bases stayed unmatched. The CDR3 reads CASSHGTGHGYTF. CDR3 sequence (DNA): TGTGCCAGCAGCCACGGGACAGGGCATGGCTACACCTTC.

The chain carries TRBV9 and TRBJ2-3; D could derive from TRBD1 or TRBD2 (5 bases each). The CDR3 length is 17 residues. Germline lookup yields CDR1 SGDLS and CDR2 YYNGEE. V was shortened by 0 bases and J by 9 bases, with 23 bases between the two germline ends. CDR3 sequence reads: CASSVGVTSSEGNTQYF. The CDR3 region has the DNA TGTGCCAGCAGCGTAGGAGTAACTAGTAGTGAGGGGAACACGCAGTATTTT.

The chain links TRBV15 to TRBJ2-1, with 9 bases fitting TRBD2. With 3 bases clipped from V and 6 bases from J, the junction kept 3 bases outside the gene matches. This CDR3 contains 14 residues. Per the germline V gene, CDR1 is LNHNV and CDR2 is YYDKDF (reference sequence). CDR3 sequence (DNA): TGTGCCACCAGCAGTGCGGGAGGGGGCAATGAGCAGTTCTTC. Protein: CATSSAGGGNEQFF.

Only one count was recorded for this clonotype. This CDR3 reads CSVEEETNYGYTF. The CDR3 DNA reads as TGCAGCGTTGAAGAAGAGACTAACTATGGCTACACCTTC. The chain combines TRBV29-1 with TRBJ1-2; D gene uncertain. The CDR3 runs to 13 residues. V shed 0 bases and J shed 0 bases, with 5 bases lying between them. Germline V gene sequence: CDR1 SQVTM, CDR2 ANQGSEA.

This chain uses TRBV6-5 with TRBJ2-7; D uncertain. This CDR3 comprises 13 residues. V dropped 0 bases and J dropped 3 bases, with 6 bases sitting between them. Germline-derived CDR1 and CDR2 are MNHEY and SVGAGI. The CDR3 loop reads CASSYSFDYEQYF. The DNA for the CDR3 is TGTGCCAGCAGTTACTCGTTTGACTACGAGCAGTACTTC.

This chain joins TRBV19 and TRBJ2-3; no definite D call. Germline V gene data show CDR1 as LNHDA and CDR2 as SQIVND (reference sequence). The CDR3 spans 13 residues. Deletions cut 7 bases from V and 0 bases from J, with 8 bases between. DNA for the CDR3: TGTGCCAGTACCGAGTTTAGCACAGATACGCAGTATTTT. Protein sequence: CASTEFSTDTQYF.

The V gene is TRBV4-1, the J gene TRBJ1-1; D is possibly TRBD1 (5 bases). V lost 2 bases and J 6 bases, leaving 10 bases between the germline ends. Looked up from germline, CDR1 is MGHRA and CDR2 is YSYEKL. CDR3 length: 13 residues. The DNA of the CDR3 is TGCGCCAGCAGCCAAACAGGAGGTCCTGAAGCTTTCTTT. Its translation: CASSQTGGPEAFF.

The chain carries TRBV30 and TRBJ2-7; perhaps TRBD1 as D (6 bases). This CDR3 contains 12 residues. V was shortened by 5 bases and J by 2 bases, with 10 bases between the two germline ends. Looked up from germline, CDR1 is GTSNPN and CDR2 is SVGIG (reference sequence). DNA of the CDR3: TGTGCCTGGGAAGGGGGTACCTACGAGCAGTACTTC. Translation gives CAWEGGTYEQYF.